These T cell receptor beta chains were read from a single sample in a study of cytomegalovirus exposure and HLA in healthy donors. TCRdb keeps only in-frame clones here, not all; method: immunoSEQ multiplex PCR. The sample records more than 110,000 clones, 75% being singletons. The sample was PBMCs. The receptor set was obtained from a man between 25 and 39 years old in good health and CMV-seronegative. Both conserved end residues are part of each CDR3. The order of the fields is V gene, D gene, J gene, clone size, CDR3 DNA, CDR3 protein. The D gene is left open where the match is weak. Only some rows state a clone size, as once, few, many or a class for expanded clones.

TRBV5-1,-,TRBJ2-3,-,TGCGCCAGCAGCTCCTTACCCCGGGATACGCAGTATTTT,CASSSLPRDTQYF
TRBV5-4,TRBD2,TRBJ2-7,-,TGTGCCAGCAGCTTGGCCTCGGGACTAGCGGGCTACACCGGCTCCTACGAGCAGTACTTC,CASSLASGLAGYTGSYEQYF
TRBV28,TRBD2,TRBJ2-1,-,TGTGCCAGCAGCCAGCCACCCGGGGGGACGGAGCAGTTCTTC,CASSQPPGGTEQFF
TRBV5-1,-,TRBJ1-6,-,TGCGCCAGCAGCTTGCAACCCCCACTTACTCTCCTCCACTTT,CASSLQPPLTLLHF
TRBV2,-,TRBJ1-2,-,TGTGCCAGCAGTGAAGCCAGACAGGTTGTGGGCTACACCTTC,CASSEARQVVGYTF
TRBV25-1,TRBD2,TRBJ2-7,-,TGTGCCAGCAGGGAATCGGGACTAGCGGGCTACGAGCAGTACTTC,CASRESGLAGYEQYF
TRBV28,-,TRBJ1-5,-,TGTGCCAGCAGTTTAATATCAGGGGGCAATCAGCCCCAGCATTTT,CASSLISGGNQPQHF
TRBV9,-,TRBJ1-5,-,TGTGCCAGCAGCGTAGGGTCCGGGCAGCCCCAGCATTTT,CASSVGSGQPQHF
TRBV10-2,-,TRBJ2-5,-,TGCGCCAGCAGTGAAGGCGGGCAAGAGACCCAGTACTTC,CASSEGGQETQYF
TRBV5-4,TRBD2,TRBJ2-4,-,TGTGCCAGCAGCTCCGTAGCGGGAGGGGCCAAAAACATTCAGTACTTC,CASSSVAGGAKNIQYF
TRBV5-4,-,TRBJ2-7,-,TGTGCCAGCAGCACAGGCTACGAGCAGTACTTC,CASSTGYEQYF
TRBV27,-,TRBJ2-3,-,TGTGCCAGCAGTTTCAGGGGGGCGGGATCAACAGATACGCAGTATTTT,CASSFRGAGSTDTQYF
TRBV7-2,TRBD2,TRBJ2-5,few,TGTGCCAGCAGTTCAGAGGCTAGCGGGGGAGAGACCCAGTACTTC,CASSSEASGGETQYF
TRBV6-5,-,TRBJ2-5,few,TGTGCCAGCAGTTACATCACGAGAGGAGAGACCCAGTACTTC,CASSYITRGETQYF
TRBV18,TRBD1,TRBJ1-6,-,TGTGCCAGCTCATTTATCCGGGACAGGGATTCACCCCTCCACTTT,CASSFIRDRDSPLHF
TRBV2,-,TRBJ1-1,-,TGTGCCAGCAGTGAACTAGGGGGTCTGTATACTGAAGCTTTCTTT,CASSELGGLYTEAFF
TRBV5-1,TRBD2,TRBJ2-7,-,TGCGCCAGCAGCTTGGCCGTGACTAGCGGGGGGGCCTACGAGCAGTACTTC,CASSLAVTSGGAYEQYF
TRBV28,-,TRBJ2-3,-,TGTGCCAGCAGTTTAATAGGAGACCAAGATACGCAGTATTTT,CASSLIGDQDTQYF
TRBV7-9,TRBD1,TRBJ2-4,few,TGTTCCAGCAGGCCTCTACAGGGGCCCTCCAAAAACATTCAGTACTTC,CSSRPLQGPSKNIQYF
TRBV28,-,TRBJ2-4,-,TGTGCCAGCAGTTTATACAGGGCCAAAAACAGTCAGTACTTC,CASSLYRAKNSQYF
TRBV2,-,TRBJ2-1,once,TGTGCCAGCAGTTATGGGCCCCCGGAGCAGTTCTTC,CASSYGPPEQFF
TRBV7-3,TRBD1,TRBJ1-6,-,TGTGCCAGCAGAAGGTCTGGGACAGCCAATTCACCCCTCCACTTT,CASRRSGTANSPLHF
TRBV5-1,TRBD1,TRBJ1-4,-,TGCGCCAGCAGCCCAACCGCCTCCGGGACAGGGGGGGAAAAACTGTTTTTT,CASSPTASGTGGEKLFF
TRBV18,-,TRBJ1-3,-,TGTGCCAGCTCACCCGCGCAAGTTACTGGAAACACCATATATTTT,CASSPAQVTGNTIYF
TRBV5-1,-,TRBJ2-5,-,TGCGCCAGCAGCTTTTCAGGGGAACGGGAGACCCAGTACTTC,CASSFSGERETQYF
TRBV2,-,TRBJ2-7,once,TGTGCCAGCAGTGTTCAGGCAGCCTCCTACGAGCAGTACTTC,CASSVQAASYEQYF
TRBV10-3,TRBD1,TRBJ2-7,-,TGTGCCATACAATCGGGACAGGGGGCGAAAGAGCAGTACTTC,CAIQSGQGAKEQYF
TRBV28,-,TRBJ1-2,-,TGTGCCAGCAGCATCCAAGGAGGGTTAGGCTATGGCTACACCTTC,CASSIQGGLGYGYTF
TRBV6-1,-,TRBJ1-2,few,TGTGCCAGCAGTCTACAGGGAAAAAAGGGCTATGGCTACACCTTC,CASSLQGKKGYGYTF
TRBV30,-,TRBJ2-3,-,TGTGCTTCCCCCTCCCGAGTCCGCACAGATACGCAGTATTTT,CASPSRVRTDTQYF
TRBV6-6,-,TRBJ1-3,-,TGTGCCAGCAGCCATACCTCCGGGACGGAGGGAGACACCATATATTTT,CASSHTSGTEGDTIYF
TRBV9,-,TRBJ1-6,-,TGTGCCAGCAGCACCCAGGACAGCCCAACTAATTCACCCCTCCACTTT,CASSTQDSPTNSPLHF
TRBV5-1,TRBD2,TRBJ2-2,-,TGCGCCAGCAGCTTTAGTAGCGGGGGGCCGAGAACCGGGGAGCTGTTTTTT,CASSFSSGGPRTGELFF
TRBV5-6,-,TRBJ2-2,-,TGTGCCAGCAGCGGAGGGGCTGGCGGGGAGCTGTTTTTT,CASSGGAGGELFF
TRBV7-6,-,TRBJ1-5,-,TGTGCCAGCAGCCGAGGGGGGGATCAGCCCCAGCATTTT,CASSRGGDQPQHF
TRBV10-3,TRBD2,TRBJ2-2,few,TGTGCCATCGGGGTGGGGGGTCCGACTAGCGGGGTGAACACCGGGGAGCTGTTTTTT,CAIGVGGPTSGVNTGELFF
TRBV25-1,TRBD2,TRBJ2-7,few,TGTGCCAGCGGGGGAACTAGCGGGAGCCACGAGCAGTACTTC,CASGGTSGSHEQYF
TRBV27,-,TRBJ2-1,-,TGTGCCAGCAGTTTATTCCAGGGCACCTACAATGAGCAGTTCTTC,CASSLFQGTYNEQFF